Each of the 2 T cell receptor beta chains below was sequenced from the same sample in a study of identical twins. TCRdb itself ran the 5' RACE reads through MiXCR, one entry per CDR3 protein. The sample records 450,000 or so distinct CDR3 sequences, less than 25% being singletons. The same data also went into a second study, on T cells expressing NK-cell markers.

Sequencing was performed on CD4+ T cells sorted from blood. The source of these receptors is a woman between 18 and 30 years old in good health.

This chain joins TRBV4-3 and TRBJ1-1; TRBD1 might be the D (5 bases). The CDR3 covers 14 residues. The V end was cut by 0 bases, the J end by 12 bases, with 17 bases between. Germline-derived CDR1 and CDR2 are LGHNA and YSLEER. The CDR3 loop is CASSQDTPGRGTFF. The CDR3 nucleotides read TGCGCCAGCAGCCAAGATACCCCAGGGAGGGGAACTTTCTTT.

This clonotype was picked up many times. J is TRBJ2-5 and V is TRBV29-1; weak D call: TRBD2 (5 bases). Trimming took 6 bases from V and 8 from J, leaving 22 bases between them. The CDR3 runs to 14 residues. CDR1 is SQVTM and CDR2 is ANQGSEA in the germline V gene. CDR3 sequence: CSVAKGLNKRTQYF. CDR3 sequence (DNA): TGCAGCGTAGCGAAAGGACTCAACAAGAGAACCCAGTACTTC.